This T cell receptor (beta chain) was observed in a study of OX40 agonist ivuxolimab in advanced cancers. On the study more broadly: The dose-escalation cohort had hepatocellular carcinoma, melanoma, renal cell or head and neck cancer. Cohort: around 79% men, mean age about 62, aged about 23 to 79.

With respect to this clone: What it binds is unknown.

General study points: Nonresponders included some who also had low normalized T-cell clonal expansion.

Sequenced by immunoSEQ multiplex PCR; TCRdb stores in-frame clones only, minus some. The repertoire holds tens of thousands of clones, with 65% to 90% as singletons. V was trimmed by 6 bases and J by 4 bases, leaving 16 bases between them. This CDR3 region has 15 residues. Germline V gene data show CDR1 as SGHAT and CDR2 as FQDESV (reference sequence). This receptor was identified in an adult with an advanced solid tumor such as melanoma, head and neck, liver or kidney cancer. The sample consisted of CD4+ or CD8+ T cells sorted from blood, taken in a trial of the OX40 agonist ivuxolimab. This rearrangement joins TRBV11-1 to TRBJ1-3; perhaps TRBD1 as D (5 bases). CDR3 region: CASSWDFVVGNTIYF. In nucleotides, the CDR3 is TGTGCCAGCAGTTGGGACTTCGTTGTCGGAAACACCATATATTTT.